This T cell receptor (beta chain) was retrieved from a study of cytomegalovirus exposure and HLA in healthy donors. The method was immunoSEQ multiplex PCR; TCRdb's version includes in-frame clones alone and lacks a portion of them. This sample has over 150,000 clones, with 84% found just once. The sample was PBMCs. The TCR comes from a woman in her 30s in good health and CMV-seropositive.

CDR3 DNA: TGTGCCAGCACCCTCCGCGGAGGGGGCATGGGGACCCAGTACTTC. This gives the protein CASTLRGGGMGTQYF. The J gene is TRBJ2-5, the V gene TRBV7-9; possible D gene TRBD1, 7 bases. The CDR3 loop spans 15 amino acids. Germline CDR1 reads SEHNR; CDR2 reads FQNEAQ (reference sequence). The V gene lost 7 bases and the J gene lost 7 bases, with 22 bases spanning the gap.